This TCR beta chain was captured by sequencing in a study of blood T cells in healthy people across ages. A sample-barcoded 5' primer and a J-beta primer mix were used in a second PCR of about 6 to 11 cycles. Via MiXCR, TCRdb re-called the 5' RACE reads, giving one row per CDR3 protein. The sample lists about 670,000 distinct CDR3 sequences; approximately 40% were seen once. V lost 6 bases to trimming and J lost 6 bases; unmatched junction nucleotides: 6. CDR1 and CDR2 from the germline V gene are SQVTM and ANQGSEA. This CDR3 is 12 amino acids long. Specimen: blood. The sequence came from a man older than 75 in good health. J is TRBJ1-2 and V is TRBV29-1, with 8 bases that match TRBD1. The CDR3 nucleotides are TGCAGCGTGAGGACAGGGAGCCATGGCTACACCTTC. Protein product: CSVRTGSHGYTF.